Reported below is one T cell receptor beta chain. This record belongs to a study of blood T cell repertoires in COVID-19. Turning to the study itself: Samples taken during acute and convalescent COVID-19 were collected in the United States, Italy and Spain.

The CDR3 is made up of 15 amino acids. CDR1 MGHRA and CDR2 YSYEKL come from the germline V gene. Trimming cost V 1 base and J 5 bases; bases outside gene matches: 7. In the original processing: Researchers report that nucleated cell counts were estimated from reference gene primer amplification. Sequencing used immunoSEQ multiplex PCR; TCRdb keeps in-frame clones, though not all of them. V and J calls and clone size come straight from that table; D and trimming were deduced from the DNA. Among 150,000 or so clones listed, around 82% were seen once. The sequenced sample consisted of peripheral blood. The receptor's source is a human donor with acute or convalescent COVID-19. The donor label of this sample is uncertain. The chain uses TRBV4-1 and TRBJ2-7; 8 nucleotides match TRBD1. Here the CDR3 DNA reads TGCGCCAGCAGCCAAGGTGTGACAGGGGTAAACGAGCAGTACTTC. Translation: CASSQGVTGVNEQYF.